A selection of T cell receptor beta chains follows, all from one sample in a study of blood T cell repertoires in COVID-19. This table comes from immunoSEQ multiplex PCR, and its TCRdb copy is limited to in-frame clones, with some not included. The sample lists over 150,000 clones, approximately 86% occurring once. Sequenced input: peripheral blood. These receptors all come from a middle-aged man with active or convalescent COVID-19. CDR3s include the opening cysteine and the closing phenylalanine or tryptophan. The order of the fields is D gene, clone size, J gene, V gene, CDR3 length, CDR3 DNA, CDR3 protein. The D gene is left open where the match is weak. For some rows the clone size is stated as once, few or many, or as a class when expanded; others skip it.

TRBD1	NA	TRBJ2-1	TRBV5-5	16	TGTGCCAGCAGCTACCCAACAGGGGGCGTCTACAATGAGCAGTTCTTC	CASSYPTGGVYNEQFF
TRBD2	NA	TRBJ2-7	TRBV4-3	14	TGCGCCAGCAGCCAAGCCCCTAGCGGGGATGTACAGTACTTC	CASSQAPSGDVQYF
NA	NA	TRBJ2-7	TRBV6-5	14	TGTGCCAGCAGCCGGAATCGGAGCTCCTACGAGCAGTACTTC	CASSRNRSSYEQYF
NA	NA	TRBJ1-4	TRBV18	14	TGTGCCAGCTCATTTGACAGTCCTTATGAAAAACTGTTTTTT	CASSFDSPYEKLFF
TRBD1	NA	TRBJ1-1	TRBV5-4	16	TGTGCCAGCAGCCCGCCGGGACAGTTTGAGAACACTGAAGCTTTCTTT	CASSPPGQFENTEAFF
TRBD1	once	TRBJ1-2	TRBV30	13	TGTGCCTGGGGGACAGGCCTGAGTTATGGCTACACCTTC	CAWGTGLSYGYTF
NA	NA	TRBJ2-3	TRBV10-3	15	TGTGCCATCAGTGACCCCGGGATTGGCACAGATACGCAGTATTTT	CAISDPGIGTDTQYF
TRBD1	NA	TRBJ1-6	TRBV7-2	14	TGTGCCAGCAGCACCGGGACAGGGGGCTCACCCCTCCACTTT	CASSTGTGGSPLHF
NA	few	TRBJ2-5	TRBV2	15	TGTGCCAGCAGTTCCCGACAGGGGAGGGGAGAGACCCAGTACTTC	CASSSRQGRGETQYF
NA	NA	TRBJ2-7	TRBV5-4	13	TGTGCCAGCAGCTTTGGGACTTCCTACGAGCAGTACTTC	CASSFGTSYEQYF
NA	NA	TRBJ1-2	TRBV5-8	15	TGTGCCAGCAGCCTACGGACAGTTACTAACTATGGCTACACCTTC	CASSLRTVTNYGYTF
TRBD1	NA	TRBJ2-7	TRBV19	15	TGTGCCAGTGGTTTAGGTCACGGGACAGGCTACGAGCAGTACTTC	CASGLGHGTGYEQYF
NA	NA	TRBJ1-1	TRBV12-2	16	TGTGCAAGTCGCTTCGAGAGTTGGGTTGGGCACACTGAAGCTTTCTTT	CASRFESWVGHTEAFF
NA	NA	TRBJ2-7	TRBV3-1/TRBV3-2	11	TGTGCCAGCAGCCTTCACTACGAGCAGTACTTC	CASSLHYEQYF
NA	NA	TRBJ2-1	TRBV5-4	15	TGTGCCAGCAGCGGAAGGGGCAGGGGTCGTAATGAGCAGTTCTTC	CASSGRGRGRNEQFF
TRBD1	NA	TRBJ1-5	TRBV4-1	16	TGCGCCAGCAGCCAAGAAGGGGGACAGTTGTATCAGCCCCAGCATTTT	CASSQEGGQLYQPQHF
NA	NA	TRBJ1-5	TRBV10-1	15	TGCGCCAGCAGTGACAGGGAGGGCATCGGTCAGCCCCAGCATTTT	CASSDREGIGQPQHF
TRBD2	NA	TRBJ2-1	TRBV6-1	15	TGTGCCAGCAGTGAGGGACTAGCGGGGGGGTCTGAGCAGTTCTTC	CASSEGLAGGSEQFF
NA	NA	TRBJ1-2	TRBV18	16	TGTGCCAGCTCACCTATCCGACAGGATTTATTGAACGGCTACACCTTC	CASSPIRQDLLNGYTF
NA	NA	TRBJ1-2	TRBV3-1/TRBV3-2	17	TGTGCCAGCAGCCAATCGCCGAGCAGGGCGCTAGACTATGGCTACACCTTC	CASSQSPSRALDYGYTF
TRBD1	NA	TRBJ1-5	TRBV2	16	TGTGCCAGCAGAACCGGGACAGGGGGCTCATATCAGCCCCAGCATTTT	CASRTGTGGSYQPQHF
TRBD1	NA	TRBJ1-6	TRBV6-5	13	TGTGCCAGCAGAGACAGGGATTATTCACCCCTCCACTTT	CASRDRDYSPLHF
NA	NA	TRBJ1-2	TRBV21-1	14	TGTGCCAGCACCTCCCGGGCAGGGGGCGACGGCTACACCTTC	CASTSRAGGDGYTF
TRBD2	NA	TRBJ2-3	TRBV28	16	TGTGCCAGCAGTTCCCCTGGTGGGGGGGACACAGATACGCAGTATTTT	CASSSPGGGDTDTQYF
NA	NA	TRBJ1-4	TRBV2	13	TGTGCCAGCAGTGGGCCCCGCCCTGAAAAACTGTTTTTT	CASSGPRPEKLFF
NA	NA	TRBJ1-4	TRBV10-3	15	TGTGCCATCAGTGGCGAGGGGGGGGCTAATGAAAAACTGTTTTTT	CAISGEGGANEKLFF
TRBD2	NA	TRBJ2-1	TRBV5-1	16	TGCGCCAGCAGCCCCCCCCGGGCGGGGGTTGGGAATGAGCAGTTCTTC	CASSPPRAGVGNEQFF
TRBD1	NA	TRBJ1-2	TRBV7-8	13	TGTGCCAGCAGCTTGACAGGGATGGATGGCTACACCTTC	CASSLTGMDGYTF
TRBD2	NA	TRBJ2-3	TRBV7-2	15	TGTGCCAGCAGCTTAGCTGGGGGGGGACCAGATACGCAGTATTTT	CASSLAGGGPDTQYF
TRBD1	NA	TRBJ2-7	TRBV4-2	16	TGTGCCAGCAGCCAATCGTCGGGACAGGTCTACTACGAGCAGTACTTC	CASSQSSGQVYYEQYF
TRBD1	NA	TRBJ2-7	TRBV28	13	TGTGCCAGCTATCGACAGGGGAAAAACGAGCAGTACTTC	CASYRQGKNEQYF
TRBD1	NA	TRBJ2-7	TRBV7-8	16	TGTGCCAGCAGCTCCCTTGGAAGACAGGGGACCTACGAGCAGTACTTC	CASSSLGRQGTYEQYF
NA	NA	TRBJ2-3	TRBV9	17	TGTGCCAGCAGCGTAGCTGGAGGCAGGTCAAACACAGATACGCAGTATTTT	CASSVAGGRSNTDTQYF
NA	once	TRBJ1-2	TRBV7-9	14	TGTGCCAGCAGCTCGTCGAGGAGGGGCTATGGCTACACCTTC	CASSSSRRGYGYTF
TRBD1	NA	TRBJ2-7	TRBV27	14	TGTGCCAGCAGCCAGCCCGGGACAGATTACGAGCAGTACTTC	CASSQPGTDYEQYF
NA	NA	TRBJ2-7	TRBV6-1	13	TGTGCCAGCAGTGAACAGGGATCGCGGGAGCAGTACTTC	CASSEQGSREQYF
TRBD2	once	TRBJ2-3	TRBV7-2	16	TGTGCCAGCAGCTTAACAAGCGGGGGCCGCACAGATACGCAGTATTTT	CASSLTSGGRTDTQYF
NA	NA	TRBJ2-6	TRBV7-3	15	TGTGCCAGCAGCTCCGTCCCCTCTGGGGCCAACGTCCTGACTTTC	CASSSVPSGANVLTF
NA	NA	TRBJ1-2	TRBV12-3/TRBV12-4	13	TGTGCCAGCAGTTTCCCAGGGATTCATGGCTACACCTTC	CASSFPGIHGYTF
NA	NA	TRBJ1-6	TRBV9	15	TGTGCCAGCAGCGCTACAGGAGCCTATAATTCACCCCTCCACTTT	CASSATGAYNSPLHF
NA	NA	TRBJ1-1	TRBV25-1	15	TGTGCCAGCAGTGAATCCCTCCAGGGCTATACTGAAGCTTTCTTT	CASSESLQGYTEAFF
NA	NA	TRBJ2-2	TRBV27	13	TGTGCCAGCAGTCCCCGGAGGACCGGGGAGCTGTTTTTT	CASSPRRTGELFF
NA	NA	TRBJ1-1	TRBV7-3	14	TGTGCCAGCAGCCCGGGTACAGGGAGCGCTGAAGCTTTCTTT	CASSPGTGSAEAFF
NA	NA	TRBJ2-2	TRBV5-6	13	TGTGCCAGCAGTGCGGGGAGAACCGGGGAGCTGTTTTTT	CASSAGRTGELFF
TRBD1	NA	TRBJ1-2	TRBV27	12	TGTGCCAGCACAGGACAGGGACATGGCTACACCTTC	CASTGQGHGYTF
NA	NA	TRBJ2-7	TRBV6-6	12	TGTGCCAGCAGTCCCACTCTAGGAGAGCAGTACTTC	CASSPTLGEQYF
TRBD2	NA	TRBJ2-3	TRBV5-4	16	TGTGCCAGCAGCTCCGACGGGGGGGGGCTGGTGGATACGCAGTATTTT	CASSSDGGGLVDTQYF
NA	NA	TRBJ1-6	TRBV14	14	TGTGCCAGCAGCCAAGGACAAGTTTTTTCACCCCTCCACTTT	CASSQGQVFSPLHF
TRBD1	NA	TRBJ2-5	TRBV7-3	13	TGTGCCAGCAGCCTACAGGGGGTCGAGACCCAGTACTTC	CASSLQGVETQYF
NA	NA	TRBJ2-7	TRBV5-1	13	TGCGCCAGCAGCACCCGACAGTCCTACGAGCAGTACTTC	CASSTRQSYEQYF
NA	NA	TRBJ2-2	TRBV18	16	TGTGCCAGCTCACCCATGACTAGATCCTCGGACGGGGAGCTGTTTTTT	CASSPMTRSSDGELFF
TRBD2	NA	TRBJ2-2	TRBV29-1	14	TGCAGCGTTGGACTAGCGGCGAACACCGGGGAGCTGTTTTTT	CSVGLAANTGELFF
TRBD1	NA	TRBJ1-4	TRBV24-1	13	TGTGCCACCGGGCAGGGGGCTGATGAAAAACTGTTTTTT	CATGQGADEKLFF
TRBD1	NA	TRBJ2-7	TRBV11-2	16	TGTGCCAGCAGCTTAGGCTCGCGACAGGGGGCACGCGAGCAGTACTTC	CASSLGSRQGAREQYF
NA	NA	TRBJ1-2	TRBV7-2	11	TGTGCCAGCAGCCTAAACTATGGCTACACCTTC	CASSLNYGYTF